A single sample gave rise to the 12 T cell receptor beta chains below, sequenced in a study of CD39 and CD103 CD8 tumor-infiltrating T cells. Data came from immunoSEQ multiplex PCR; TCRdb stores just in-frame clones and leaves some out. The sample gives 1,500 to 2,000 clones, approximately 73% of which show up once; about 36% is in the top ten. Material: CD39- CD103- CD8+ T cells sorted from the tumor. The subset: CD103-CD39- double-negative CD45RA- CD8 T cells. These receptor sequences come from a human donor with head and neck squamous cell carcinoma.

This clone was seen only a few times. The gene calls are TRBV6-5 and TRBJ1-5; no clear D gene. CDR1 and CDR2 from the germline V gene are MNHEY and SVGAGI. The ends were cut back, 6 bases at V and 0 bases at J, with 9 bases in the middle. There are 14 residues in the CDR3. CDR3 amino acids: CASRYRDSNQPQHF. The CDR3 bases are TGTGCCAGCAGATACAGAGATAGCAATCAGCCCCAGCATTTT.

This clone showed up just a few times. This chain links TRBV4-1 with TRBJ2-7, with a tentative D call TRBD1 (5 bases). Germline CDR1 reads MGHRA; CDR2 reads YSYEKL. Deletions cut 2 bases from V and 2 bases from J, with 7 bases between. This CDR3 has 13 residues. The DNA of the CDR3 is TGCGCCAGCAGCCAAATCAGGGCCTACGAGCAGTACTTC. This gives the protein CASSQIRAYEQYF.

The chain is built from TRBV4-3 and TRBJ2-4; D unclear. This CDR3 comprises 16 residues. Trimming shortened V by 0 bases and J by 1 base, and 10 bases separated the two germline ends. Germline V gives CDR1 LGHNA, CDR2 YSLEER. CDR3 sequence: CASSQDSGLAKNIQYF. The CDR3 nucleotides are TGCGCCAGCAGCCAAGATTCGGGCCTGGCCAAAAACATTCAGTACTTC.

The rearrangement links TRBV18 to TRBJ1-5, with a tentative D call TRBD1 (5 bases). V dropped 8 bases and J dropped 1 base, with 12 bases sitting between them. CDR3 length equals 14 residues. Germline CDR1 KGHSH, CDR2 LQKENI. The CDR3 here is CASRGGESNQPQHF. In DNA form, the CDR3 reads TGTGCCAGCCGCGGGGGGGAGAGCAATCAGCCCCAGCATTTT.

V usage is TRBV7-9 and J usage is TRBJ2-2; tentative D call: TRBD1 (5 bases). CDR1 is SEHNR, CDR2 FQNEAQ, per germline (reference sequence). V was clipped by 2 bases and J by 1 base, with 5 bases between them. This CDR3 has 14 residues. The CDR3 nucleotides read TGTGCCAGCAGCTTAACAGGGAACACCGGGGAGCTGTTTTTT. Amino acids: CASSLTGNTGELFF.

The DNA for the CDR3 is TGTGCCAGCAGCTCAAGGCCGGCCAGGATGTACGAGCAGTACTTC. It translates to CASSSRPARMYEQYF. The J gene is TRBJ2-7, the V gene TRBV7-6, with no clear D. V lost 4 bases and J 4 bases, leaving 17 bases between the germline ends. Germline V gene lookup returns CDR1 SGHVS and CDR2 FNYEAQ. CDR3 size: 15 residues. Variable domain in full (rest from reference TRBV7-6 and TRBJ2-7): GAGVSQSPRYKVTKRGQDVALRCDPISGHVSLYWYRQALGQGPEFLTYFNYEAQQDKSGLPNDRFSAERPEGSISTLTIQRTEQRDSAMYRCASSSRPARMYEQYFGPGTRLTVT.

This chain links TRBV15 with TRBJ1-2; D is unresolved. The CDR3 covers 13 residues. Trimming removed 5 bases at V and 5 bases at J, with 12 bases between. Germline CDR1 is LNHNV and CDR2 is YYDKDF (reference sequence). CDR3 in DNA: TGTGCCACCAGCCTTTTACAGCGTTATGGCTACACCTTC. It specifies CATSLLQRYGYTF.

The chain links TRBV29-1 to TRBJ2-3; perhaps D is TRBD1 or TRBD2 (5 bases each). The CDR3 runs 17 residues. The V gene's germline CDR1 is SQVTM and CDR2 ANQGSEA. The V end was cut by 4 bases, the J end by 1 base, with 21 bases between. This CDR3 is CSVAGDLGQGGTDTQYF. Here the CDR3 DNA reads TGCAGCGTTGCCGGGGATTTGGGGCAGGGCGGCACAGATACGCAGTATTTT.

This chain links TRBV27 with TRBJ1-1; TRBD1 is a possible D gene (5 bases). CDR3 length equals 13 residues. Trimming pared 7 bases from V and 0 bases from J, leaving 9 bases between. Germline CDR1 and CDR2: MNHEY and SMNVEV (reference sequence). The CDR3 loop is CASTRGVNTEAFF. Here the CDR3 DNA reads TGTGCCAGCACTCGGGGGGTGAACACTGAAGCTTTCTTT.

This chain links TRBV28 with TRBJ2-1, with TRBD1 matching 8 bases. The CDR3 runs 13 residues. Germline V gene sequence: CDR1 MDHEN, CDR2 SYDVKM. V was pared by 3 bases and J by 8 bases, with 3 bases of the junction left unmatched. CDR3 amino acids: CASSLTGDDEQFF. The CDR3 bases are TGTGCCAGCAGTTTGACAGGGGATGATGAGCAGTTCTTC.

This sequence joins TRBV11-2 and TRBJ1-2; D remains unclear. This CDR3 region has 18 residues. Germline CDR1 is SGHAT and CDR2 is FQNNGV. Trimming removed 4 bases from V and 0 bases from J, with 21 bases in between. DNA for the CDR3: TGTGCCAGCAGCTCCCGACCCCGCACATACCAAGCTAACTATGGCTACACCTTC. Translating gives CASSSRPRTYQANYGYTF.

The gene calls are TRBV19 and TRBJ1-1, with TRBD1 matching over 9 bases. Germline V lookup: CDR1 LNHDA, CDR2 SQIVND (reference sequence). Germline trimming cut 5 bases from V and 1 base from J; bases unmatched to any gene: 2. The CDR3 consists of 14 residues. CDR3 loop: CASSAQGANTEAFF. In nucleotides, the CDR3 is TGTGCCAGTAGTGCACAGGGGGCGAACACTGAAGCTTTCTTT.